This T cell receptor beta chain was sequenced in a study of tumor-infiltrating lymphocytes in localized non-small cell lung cancer. Repertoires were generated with immunoSEQ multiplex PCR, while TCRdb's copy carries only in-frame clones and drops some. The sample lists some 15,000 clones; roughly 73% were seen once. General study results and limits: No T-cell fraction difference was seen between IM1 and IM2 tumors. Technical variation could not be separated from intratumor heterogeneity here.

Comment on this clone: Antigen specificity is unknown.

This TCR was recovered from a human donor with non-small cell lung cancer. Material for sequencing was lung tumor tissue.

The CDR3 nucleotides read TGCGCCAGCAGCATGTACGGGACAGTCGAGCAGTACTTC. Amino acid sequence: CASSMYGTVEQYF. The chain links TRBV5-1 to TRBJ2-7; 7 bases line up with TRBD1. The CDR3 is made up of 13 amino acids. V lost 4 bases to trimming and J lost 6 bases; unmatched junction nucleotides: 7. From germline, CDR1 is SGHRS and CDR2 YFSETQ.